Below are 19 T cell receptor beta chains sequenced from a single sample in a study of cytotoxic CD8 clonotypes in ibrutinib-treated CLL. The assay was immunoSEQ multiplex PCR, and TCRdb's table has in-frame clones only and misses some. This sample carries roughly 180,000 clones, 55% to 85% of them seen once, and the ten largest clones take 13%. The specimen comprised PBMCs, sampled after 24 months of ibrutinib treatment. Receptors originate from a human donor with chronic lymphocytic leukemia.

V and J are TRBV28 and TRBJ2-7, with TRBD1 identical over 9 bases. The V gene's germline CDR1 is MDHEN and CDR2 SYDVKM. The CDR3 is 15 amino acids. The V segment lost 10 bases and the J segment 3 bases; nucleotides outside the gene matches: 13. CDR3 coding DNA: TGTGCCACCCAGAGGGGGGGACAGGGTCTCTACGAGCAGTACTTC. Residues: CATQRGGQGLYEQYF.

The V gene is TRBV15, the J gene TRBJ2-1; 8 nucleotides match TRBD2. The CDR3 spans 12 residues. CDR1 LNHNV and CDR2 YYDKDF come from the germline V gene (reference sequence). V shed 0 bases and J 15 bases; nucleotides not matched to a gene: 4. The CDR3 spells CATSRDRAGGFF. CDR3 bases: TGTGCCACCAGCAGAGATCGGGCGGGAGGGTTCTTC.

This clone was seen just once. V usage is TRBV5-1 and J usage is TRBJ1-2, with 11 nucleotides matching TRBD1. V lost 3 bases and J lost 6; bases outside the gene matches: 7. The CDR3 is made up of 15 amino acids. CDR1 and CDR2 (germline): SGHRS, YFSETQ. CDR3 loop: CASSWGQGVGNGYTF. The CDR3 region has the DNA TGCGCCAGCAGCTGGGGACAGGGGGTAGGGAATGGCTACACCTTC.

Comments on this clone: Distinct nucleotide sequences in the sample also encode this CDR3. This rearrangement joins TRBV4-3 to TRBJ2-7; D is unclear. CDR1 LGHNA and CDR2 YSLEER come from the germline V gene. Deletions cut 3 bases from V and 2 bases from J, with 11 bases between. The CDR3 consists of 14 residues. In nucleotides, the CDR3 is TGCGCCAGCAGCCATCGGACCGGAGCCTACGAGCAGTACTTC. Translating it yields CASSHRTGAYEQYF.

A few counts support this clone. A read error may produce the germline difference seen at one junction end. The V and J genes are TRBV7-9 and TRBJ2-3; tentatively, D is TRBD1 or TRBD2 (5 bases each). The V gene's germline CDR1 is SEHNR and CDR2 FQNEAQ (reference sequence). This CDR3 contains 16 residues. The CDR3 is CASSDWGIGSRDTQYF. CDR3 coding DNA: TGTGCCAGCAGCGACTGGGGGATAGGGAGCAGAGATACGCAGTATTTT.

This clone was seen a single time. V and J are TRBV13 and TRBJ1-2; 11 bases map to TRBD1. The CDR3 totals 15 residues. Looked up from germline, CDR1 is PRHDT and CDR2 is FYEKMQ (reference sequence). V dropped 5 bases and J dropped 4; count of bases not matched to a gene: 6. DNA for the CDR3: TGTGCCAGCAGCCCCCAGGGACAGGGGGTCTATGGCTACACCTTC. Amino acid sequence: CASSPQGQGVYGYTF.

CDR3 region: CASSSPEAGVGTEAFF. CDR3 sequence (DNA): TGTGCCAGCAGCTCTCCCGAGGCGGGGGTTGGGACTGAAGCTTTCTTT. This chain links TRBV7-6 with TRBJ1-1; D perhaps matches TRBD1 (5 bases). Trimming cost V 4 bases and J 5 bases, with 20 bases left between them. This CDR3 is 16 amino acids long. Germline values: CDR1 SGHVS, CDR2 FNYEAQ.

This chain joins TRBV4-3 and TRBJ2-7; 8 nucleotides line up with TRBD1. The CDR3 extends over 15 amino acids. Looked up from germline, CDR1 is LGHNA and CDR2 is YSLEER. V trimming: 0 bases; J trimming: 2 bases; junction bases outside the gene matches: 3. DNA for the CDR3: TGCGCCAGCAGCCAAGACAGGGGGCCACCCTACGAGCAGTACTTC. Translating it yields CASSQDRGPPYEQYF.

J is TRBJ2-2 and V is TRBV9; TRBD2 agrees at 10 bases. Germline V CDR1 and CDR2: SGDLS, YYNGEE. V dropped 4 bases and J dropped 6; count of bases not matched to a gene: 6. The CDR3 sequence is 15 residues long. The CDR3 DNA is TGTGCCAGCAGCCGAGCGGGAGGGTCTGCCGGGGAGCTGTTTTTT. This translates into CASSRAGGSAGELFF.

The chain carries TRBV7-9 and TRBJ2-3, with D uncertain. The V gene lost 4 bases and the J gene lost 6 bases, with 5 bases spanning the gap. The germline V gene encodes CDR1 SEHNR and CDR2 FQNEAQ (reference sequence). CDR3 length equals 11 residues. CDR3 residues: CASSSTDTQYF. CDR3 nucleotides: TGTGCCAGCAGCTCGACGGATACGCAGTATTTT.

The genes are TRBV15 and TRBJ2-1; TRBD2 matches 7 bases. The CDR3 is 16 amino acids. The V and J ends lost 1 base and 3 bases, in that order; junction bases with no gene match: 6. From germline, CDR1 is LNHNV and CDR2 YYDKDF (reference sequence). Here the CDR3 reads CATSRVTGGLYNEQFF. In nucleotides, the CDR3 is TGTGCCACCAGCAGAGTGACGGGAGGACTCTACAATGAGCAGTTCTTC.

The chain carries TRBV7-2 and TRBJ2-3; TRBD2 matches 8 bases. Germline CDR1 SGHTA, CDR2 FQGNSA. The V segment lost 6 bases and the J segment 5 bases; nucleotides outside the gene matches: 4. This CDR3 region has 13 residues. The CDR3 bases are TGTGCCAGCAGAGCGGGAGTGGTAGATACGCAGTATTTT. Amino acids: CASRAGVVDTQYF.

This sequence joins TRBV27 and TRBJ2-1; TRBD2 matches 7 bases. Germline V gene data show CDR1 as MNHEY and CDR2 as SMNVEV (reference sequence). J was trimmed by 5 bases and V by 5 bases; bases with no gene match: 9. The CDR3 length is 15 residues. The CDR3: CASSPRWAGDNEQFF. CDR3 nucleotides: TGTGCCAGCAGTCCCCGATGGGCGGGGGACAATGAGCAGTTCTTC.

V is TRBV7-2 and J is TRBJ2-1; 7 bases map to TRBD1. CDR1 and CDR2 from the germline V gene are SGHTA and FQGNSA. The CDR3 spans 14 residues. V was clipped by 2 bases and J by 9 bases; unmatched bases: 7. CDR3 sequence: CASSLWARQGEQFF. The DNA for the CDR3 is TGTGCCAGCAGCTTATGGGCGAGACAGGGTGAGCAGTTCTTC.

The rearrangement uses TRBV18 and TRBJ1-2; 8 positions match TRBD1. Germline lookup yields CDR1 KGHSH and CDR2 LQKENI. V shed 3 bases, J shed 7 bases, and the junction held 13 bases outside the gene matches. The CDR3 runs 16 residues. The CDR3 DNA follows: TGTGCCAGCTCACCTAGGGCCCCTGTGGACAGGGCTGGCTACACCTTC. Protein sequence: CASSPRAPVDRAGYTF.

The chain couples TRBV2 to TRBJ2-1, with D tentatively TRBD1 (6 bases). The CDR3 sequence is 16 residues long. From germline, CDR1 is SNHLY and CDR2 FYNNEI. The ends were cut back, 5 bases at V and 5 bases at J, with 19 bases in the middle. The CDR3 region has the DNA TGTGCCAGCAGTCCCCGGGGACACCAACCCCACAATGAGCAGTTCTTC. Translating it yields CASSPRGHQPHNEQFF. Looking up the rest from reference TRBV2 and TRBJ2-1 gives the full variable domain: EPEVTQTPSHQVTQMGQEVILRCVPISNHLYFYWYRQILGQKVEFLVSFYNNEISEKSEIFDDQFSVERPDGSNFTLKIRSTKLEDSAMYFCASSPRGHQPHNEQFFGPGTRLTVL.

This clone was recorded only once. The CDR3 sequence: CASSERLRDLVYNEQFF. Here the CDR3 DNA reads TGTGCCAGCAGTGAAAGGTTGCGGGACCTAGTCTACAATGAGCAGTTCTTC. The V and J genes are TRBV2 and TRBJ2-1, with D possibly TRBD2 on 6 matching bases. The CDR3 has 17 amino acids. V lost 2 bases and J lost 3, with 17 bases in between. Germline V gene data show CDR1 as SNHLY and CDR2 as FYNNEI.

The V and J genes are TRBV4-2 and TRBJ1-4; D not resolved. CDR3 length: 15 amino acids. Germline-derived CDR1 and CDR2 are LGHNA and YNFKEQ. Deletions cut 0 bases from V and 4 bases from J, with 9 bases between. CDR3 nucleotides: TGTGCCAGCAGCCAAGATCGAAAGAGTAATGAAAAACTGTTTTTT. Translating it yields CASSQDRKSNEKLFF.

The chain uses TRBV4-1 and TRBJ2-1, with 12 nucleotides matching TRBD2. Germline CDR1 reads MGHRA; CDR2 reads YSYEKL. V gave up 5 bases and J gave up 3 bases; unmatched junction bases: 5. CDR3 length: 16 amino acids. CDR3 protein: CASSFGLAGNYNEQFF. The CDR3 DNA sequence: TGCGCCAGCAGCTTCGGACTAGCGGGAAACTACAATGAGCAGTTCTTC.